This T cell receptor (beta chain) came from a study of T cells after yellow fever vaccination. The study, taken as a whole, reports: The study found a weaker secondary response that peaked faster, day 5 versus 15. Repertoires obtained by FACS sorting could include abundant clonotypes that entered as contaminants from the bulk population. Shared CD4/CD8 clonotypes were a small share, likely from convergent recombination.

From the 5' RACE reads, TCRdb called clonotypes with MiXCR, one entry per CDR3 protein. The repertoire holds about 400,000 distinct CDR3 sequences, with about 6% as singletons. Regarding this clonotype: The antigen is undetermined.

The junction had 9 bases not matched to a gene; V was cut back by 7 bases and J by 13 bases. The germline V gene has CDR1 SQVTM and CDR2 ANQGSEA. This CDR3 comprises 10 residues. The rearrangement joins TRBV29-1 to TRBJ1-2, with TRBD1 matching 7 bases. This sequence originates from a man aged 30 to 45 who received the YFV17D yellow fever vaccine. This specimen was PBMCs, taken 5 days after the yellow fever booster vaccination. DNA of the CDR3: TGCAGCGCTGGAGGGACAGTCCCCACCTTC. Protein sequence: CSAGGTVPTF.